This is a list of T cell receptor beta chains from one sample in a study of blood T cell repertoires in COVID-19. TCRdb's copy holds only in-frame clones and misses some; the assay was immunoSEQ multiplex PCR. The sample shows about 350,000 clones, roughly 86% of them seen only once. Sequenced: PBMCs or T cells enriched from blood (not recorded which). The receptors derive from a woman in her twenties or thirties who had been exposed to COVID-19. The CDR3 runs from the conserved cysteine through the conserved F or W. Each record gives: D gene, clone size, J gene, V gene, CDR3 DNA, CDR3 protein. A D gene is named only where the DNA matches it firmly. Clone size, where shown, is once, few, many, or a class for clones that have expanded.

NA | NA | TRBJ2-7 | TRBV7-2 | TGTGCCAGCAGCTTAGTTACGACAGAGCAGTACTTC | CASSLVTTEQYF
NA | once | TRBJ2-7 | TRBV19 | TGTGCCAGTAGTATTGGGGGCTCCTCCTACGAGCAGTACTTC | CASSIGGSSYEQYF
NA | NA | TRBJ1-4 | TRBV11-2 | TGTGCCAGCAGCTTAGCGGCTAATGAAAAACTGTTTTTT | CASSLAANEKLFF
TRBD2 | NA | TRBJ2-1 | TRBV9 | TGTGCCAGCAGCGTAGCTGGTAGCGGGGCGTACAATGAGCAGTTCTTC | CASSVAGSGAYNEQFF
TRBD2 | NA | TRBJ2-5 | TRBV4-1 | TGCGCCAGCAGCGAGGGACTAGCGGGAGGATTAACCGGGGAGACCCAGTACTTC | CASSEGLAGGLTGETQYF
NA | NA | TRBJ2-7 | TRBV28 | TGTGCCAGCAGCGTCCCTCAGGGCGGCGCAGACGAGCAGTACTTC | CASSVPQGGADEQYF
NA | NA | TRBJ2-5 | TRBV3-1/TRBV3-2 | TGTGCCAGCAGCCAAGTTGGCCTAGAGAAAGAGACCCAGTACTTC | CASSQVGLEKETQYF
TRBD2 | NA | TRBJ2-3 | TRBV5-1 | TGCGCCAGCAGCTTGATCCTTTCCAGGACTAGCGGCGAATCCCAACACACAGATACGCAGTATTTT | CASSLILSRTSGESQHTDTQYF
TRBD1 | NA | TRBJ1-1 | TRBV4-1 | TGCGCCAGCAGCTCCGCGACAGGGGGCGAGGGCACTGAAGCTTTCTTT | CASSSATGGEGTEAFF
NA | NA | TRBJ1-5 | TRBV6-2/TRBV6-3 | TGTGCCAGCAGTTACGAGTTACGGGGAAATCAGCCCCAGCATTTT | CASSYELRGNQPQHF
TRBD2 | NA | TRBJ2-3 | TRBV20-1 | TGCAGTGCTAGTGATCCTAGCGGGAACTTGCCAGATACGCAGTATTTT | CSASDPSGNLPDTQYF
NA | NA | TRBJ2-7 | TRBV6-5 | TGTGCCAGCAGTTCCGCGACAGGGACTGTATCCTACGAGCAGTACTTC | CASSSATGTVSYEQYF
TRBD2 | NA | TRBJ2-3 | TRBV28 | TGTGCCAGCAGTCGGAGCTCACTAGCGGGAGGGCCGGTAGATACGCAGTATTTT | CASSRSSLAGGPVDTQYF
NA | NA | TRBJ1-5 | TRBV3-1/TRBV3-2 | TGTGCCAGCAGCCAAGGAGGGCCGTCTAGCAATCAGCCCCAGCATTTT | CASSQGGPSSNQPQHF
TRBD1 | NA | TRBJ2-1 | TRBV2 | TGTGCCAGCAGCGAACTACACAGGGGGGATGAGCAGTTCTTC | CASSELHRGDEQFF